This passage covers 31 T cell receptor beta chains from one sample sequenced in a study of blood T cell repertoires in COVID-19. Libraries were prepared by immunoSEQ multiplex PCR; TCRdb keeps only in-frame clonotypes and omits some of them. The table has 400,000 to 450,000 clones, over 75% seen once. The sequenced material came from PBMCs or T cells enriched from blood (not recorded which). The receptors originated from a man aged 25-45 years who had recovered from COVID-19.

The chain recombines TRBV5-1 with TRBJ2-7, with a possible D match to TRBD2 (5 bases). This CDR3 is built from 12 residues. The germline V gene has CDR1 SGHRS and CDR2 YFSETQ. Trimming shortened V by 1 base and J by 4 bases, and 6 bases separated the two germline ends. In DNA, the CDR3 is TGCGCCAGCAGCTTGCCGGGGTACGAGCAGTACTTC. Translated: CASSLPGYEQYF. The full variable domain, with the rest looked up from reference TRBV5-1 and TRBJ2-7, is KAGVTQTPRYLIKTRGQQVTLSCSPISGHRSVSWYQQTPGQGLQFLFEYFSETQRNKGNFPGRFSGRQFSNSRSEMNVSTLELGDSALYLCASSLPGYEQYFGPGTRLTVT.

This rearrangement joins TRBV9 to TRBJ1-2, with a possible D match to TRBD1 (6 bases). Germline V gene sequence: CDR1 SGDLS, CDR2 YYNGEE. Trimming removed 4 bases at V and 0 bases at J, with 13 bases between. This CDR3 comprises 15 residues. CDR3: CASSSQGGANYGYTF. CDR3 sequence (DNA): TGTGCCAGCAGCTCGCAAGGGGGGGCTAACTATGGCTACACCTTC.

The chain uses TRBV28 and TRBJ1-2; possibly TRBD1 for D (5 bases). The ends were cut back, 7 bases at V and 10 bases at J, with 16 bases in the middle. Germline values: CDR1 MDHEN, CDR2 SYDVKM. The CDR3 is 12 amino acids. For the CDR3, the DNA is TGTGCCAGCAAACTCAGGGCCTACCACTACACCTTC. It yields the protein CASKLRAYHYTF.

The V call is TRBV10-2, the J call TRBJ2-1; 9 nucleotides agree with TRBD2. The V and J ends lost 6 bases and 5 bases, in that order; junction bases with no gene match: 14. The CDR3 runs 17 residues. CDR1 and CDR2 from the germline V gene are WSHSY and SAAADI. CDR3 region: CASRTVGGSGRNNEQFF. DNA of the CDR3: TGCGCCAGCAGAACTGTTGGTGGTAGCGGGAGAAACAATGAGCAGTTCTTC.

This clone has only one observation. The chain has TRBV5-4 and TRBJ2-2; TRBD1 agrees at 7 bases. Germline-derived CDR1 and CDR2 are SGHNT and YYREEE (reference sequence). This CDR3 has 17 amino acids. V lost 4 bases and J lost 1; bases outside the gene matches: 10. The CDR3 bases are TGTGCCAGCAGCCCACAGGGGATCCTAAGGAACACCGGGGAGCTGTTTTTT. As protein: CASSPQGILRNTGELFF.

This clone was counted only a few times. The chain has TRBV14 and TRBJ2-3, with D maybe TRBD1 (5 bases). From germline, CDR1 is SGHDN and CDR2 FVKESK. The CDR3 spans 15 residues. Between the trimmed V and J ends, which lost 4 bases and 2 bases, there was a span of 13 bases. Written as DNA, the CDR3 is TGTGCCAGCAGCCCCTCAGGGTATTTCACAGATACGCAGTATTTT. Protein: CASSPSGYFTDTQYF. The full variable domain, completed using reference TRBV14 and TRBJ2-3, is EAGVTQFPSHSVIEKGQTVTLRCDPISGHDNLYWYRRVMGKEIKFLLHFVKESKQDESGMPNNRFLAERTGGTYSTLKVQPAELEDSGVYFCASSPSGYFTDTQYFGPGTRLTVL.

The genes are TRBV7-6 and TRBJ1-1, with 9 bases matching TRBD1. From germline, CDR1 is SGHVS and CDR2 FNYEAQ. The CDR3 totals 16 residues. The V gene end was trimmed by 0 bases and the J gene end by 2 bases; junction bases not matched to a gene: 4. In DNA form, the CDR3 reads TGTGCCAGCAGCTTAGCGACAGGGGGAGCAAACACTGAAGCTTTCTTT. It is translated as CASSLATGGANTEAFF.

This clone was found once. The chain employs TRBV6-5 and TRBJ2-1; 9 nucleotides match TRBD2. Looked up from germline, CDR1 is MNHEY and CDR2 is SVGAGI. This CDR3 is built from 15 residues. The junction had 11 bases not matched to a gene; V was cut back by 7 bases and J by 7 bases. The CDR3 loop reads CASTYNSGSGNEQFF. CDR3 DNA: TGTGCCAGCACCTACAATAGCGGGAGCGGTAATGAGCAGTTCTTC.

As DNA, the CDR3 is TGTGCCAGCAGTCGGTCGGACAGTCACTATGGCTACACCTTC. Residues: CASSRSDSHYGYTF. The chain couples TRBV27 to TRBJ1-2; possible D gene TRBD1, 6 bases. The ends were cut back, 5 bases at V and 3 bases at J, with 13 bases in the middle. CDR1 is MNHEY and CDR2 is SMNVEV in the germline V gene (reference sequence). The CDR3 has 14 residues.

The rearrangement uses TRBV27 and TRBJ2-7, with TRBD1 matching over 7 bases. This CDR3 region has 14 residues. From germline, CDR1 is MNHEY and CDR2 SMNVEV (reference sequence). The ends lost 7 bases at V and 7 bases at J; junction bases unmatched: 13. The CDR3 here is CASTYSTGYGEQYF. The CDR3 DNA reads as TGTGCCAGCACTTACTCGACAGGGTATGGGGAGCAGTACTTC.

This clone has just one count. This chain uses TRBV25-1 with TRBJ1-2, with TRBD1 matching over 9 bases. The V gene's germline CDR1 is MGHDK and CDR2 SYGVNS. Trimming removed 1 base from V and 8 bases from J; junction bases left unmatched: 11. CDR3 length: 16 residues. The CDR3 region is CASSESGQGGPPGYTF. In DNA, the CDR3 is TGTGCCAGCAGTGAATCGGGACAGGGAGGCCCGCCCGGCTACACCTTC.

This clone was found many times. The rearrangement joins TRBV27 to TRBJ1-6, with D unresolved. The CDR3 contains 14 residues. The V and J ends lost 5 bases and 6 bases respectively, with 11 bases between them. Germline CDR1 and CDR2: MNHEY and SMNVEV (reference sequence). CDR3 sequence: CASSGVHVNSPLHF. CDR3 nucleotides: TGTGCCAGCAGTGGAGTTCATGTTAATTCACCCCTCCACTTT.

J is TRBJ2-7 and V is TRBV2; possibly TRBD1 for D (6 bases). Trimming left V 5 bases short and J 3 bases short, with 11 bases between. Per germline, CDR1 SNHLY and CDR2 FYNNEI. The CDR3 is made up of 13 amino acids. The CDR3 DNA sequence: TGTGCCAGCAGTCTGCCAGGGGACTACGAGCAGTACTTC. Its protein is CASSLPGDYEQYF.

This clone was found once. The V call is TRBV30, the J call TRBJ1-1; D not certain. Trimming stripped 0 bases from V and 1 base from J, with 6 bases between. CDR3 length: 13 amino acids. Germline CDR1 reads GTSNPN; CDR2 reads SVGIG (reference sequence). The CDR3 region is CAWSVSSNTEAFF. As DNA, the CDR3 is TGTGCCTGGAGTGTATCCTCGAACACTGAAGCTTTCTTT.

The chain combines TRBV29-1 with TRBJ1-1; D may be TRBD1 (5 bases). Germline-derived CDR1 and CDR2 are SQVTM and ANQGSEA. V gave up 7 bases and J gave up 0 bases, with 15 bases separating them. The CDR3 runs to 14 residues. CDR3 DNA sequence: TGCAGCGCTGCAGGTAGGGGCGTGAACACTGAAGCTTTCTTT. This codes for CSAAGRGVNTEAFF.

The rearrangement uses TRBV2 and TRBJ1-2; 8 nucleotides align to TRBD1. CDR1 and CDR2 from the germline V gene are SNHLY and FYNNEI. V lost 11 bases and J lost 1; bases outside the gene matches: 6. The CDR3 contains 13 residues. In DNA, the CDR3 is TGTGCCGACGGACAGGGCGGTAACTATGGCTACACCTTC. Protein sequence: CADGQGGNYGYTF.

The chain links TRBV27 to TRBJ2-7; D possibly corresponds to TRBD2 (5 bases). CDR3 length: 13 residues. V was trimmed by 6 bases and J by 8 bases, leaving 17 bases between them. Per germline, CDR1 MNHEY and CDR2 SMNVEV (reference sequence). CDR3 amino acids: CASRESSGNKQYF. CDR3 in DNA: TGTGCCAGCAGGGAGTCGTCGGGGAATAAGCAGTACTTC.

This clone was counted once. The genes are TRBV10-2 and TRBJ1-2; 9 nucleotides agree with TRBD1. V trimming: 2 bases; J trimming: 5 bases; junction bases outside the gene matches: 6. The CDR3 runs to 15 residues. The germline V gene has CDR1 WSHSY and CDR2 SAAADI. CDR3 region: CASSEGTGPEYGYTF. CDR3 sequence (DNA): TGCGCCAGCAGTGAGGGGACAGGGCCGGAGTATGGCTACACCTTC.

This clone showed up just a few times. J is TRBJ1-5 and V is TRBV2; a weak D match, TRBD1 (5 bases). The CDR3 spans 13 residues. CDR1 and CDR2 from the germline V gene are SNHLY and FYNNEI. V was shortened by 7 bases and J by 3 bases, with 10 bases between the two germline ends. In DNA form, the CDR3 reads TGTGCCAGCAAAGGGACTACCAATCAGCCCCAGCATTTT. Translated: CASKGTTNQPQHF.

The gene calls are TRBV4-1 and TRBJ1-1; D gene uncertain. Germline lookup yields CDR1 MGHRA and CDR2 YSYEKL. CDR3 length equals 17 residues. V dropped 3 bases and J dropped 0 bases, with 17 bases sitting between them. DNA for the CDR3: TGCGCCAGCAGCCAGCGGGTGTCATTGGGTGTGAACACTGAAGCTTTCTTT. Protein product: CASSQRVSLGVNTEAFF.

The V call is TRBV3-1 (or the pseudogene TRBV3-2), the J call TRBJ2-1; D may be TRBD1 (5 bases). This CDR3 contains 11 residues. Germline CDR1 LGHDT, CDR2 YNNKEL (reference sequence). V was shortened by 4 bases and J by 10 bases, with 8 bases between the two germline ends. The CDR3 region is CASSPGAEQFF. In nucleotides, the CDR3 is TGTGCCAGCAGCCCTGGGGCGGAGCAGTTCTTC.

The chain links TRBV2 to TRBJ2-7; weak D call: TRBD1 (6 bases). The length of the CDR3 is 12 residues. The V gene lost 8 bases and the J gene lost 3 bases, with 11 bases spanning the gap. Germline CDR1 is SNHLY and CDR2 is FYNNEI. The CDR3 DNA follows: TGTGCCAGCTACAGGGATATCTACGAGCAGTACTTC. Translating gives CASYRDIYEQYF. The full variable domain, rest sourced from reference TRBV2 and TRBJ2-7, is EPEVTQTPSHQVTQMGQEVILRCVPISNHLYFYWYRQILGQKVEFLVSFYNNEISEKSEIFDDQFSVERPDGSNFTLKIRSTKLEDSAMYFCASYRDIYEQYFGPGTRLTVT.

V is TRBV6-5 and J is TRBJ1-2, with a weak D call TRBD1 (6 bases). Germline loops: CDR1 MNHEY, CDR2 SVGAGI. V dropped 2 bases and J dropped 5 bases, with 9 bases sitting between them. The CDR3 sequence is 13 residues long. CDR3 sequence: CASSYGGVYGYTF. CDR3 DNA: TGTGCCAGCAGTTACGGGGGCGTTTATGGCTACACCTTC.

The chain is built from TRBV19 and TRBJ2-1, with 10 bases fitting TRBD2. The CDR3 consists of 18 residues. With 0 bases clipped from V and 2 bases from J, the junction kept 7 bases outside the gene matches. The V gene's germline CDR1 is LNHDA and CDR2 SQIVND (reference sequence). In DNA, the CDR3 is TGTGCCAGTAGTATAGATTGGACTAGCGGACGAACCTACAATGAGCAGTTCTTC. It codes for CASSIDWTSGRTYNEQFF.

This clone was detected only a few times. The chain combines TRBV19 with TRBJ1-1; D unclear. V was trimmed by 11 bases and J by 0 bases, leaving 13 bases between them. The length of the CDR3 is 13 residues. Germline V gene data show CDR1 as LNHDA and CDR2 as SQIVND (reference sequence). This CDR3 reads CAVSRGMNTEAFF. The CDR3 DNA reads as TGTGCCGTTAGCCGGGGTATGAACACTGAAGCTTTCTTT.

The J gene is TRBJ2-5, the V gene TRBV9, with a tentative D call TRBD2 (5 bases). The CDR3 consists of 14 residues. The V gene's germline CDR1 is SGDLS and CDR2 YYNGEE. V was cut by 6 bases and J by 2 bases, with 14 bases left in between. The DNA of the CDR3 is TGTGCCAGCAACCCGGACTCCGGACAAGAGACCCAGTACTTC. This sequence encodes CASNPDSGQETQYF.

V gene TRBV12-3 or TRBV12-4 combines with J gene TRBJ2-1; 7 bases are shared with TRBD1. The CDR3 consists of 13 residues. J was trimmed by 3 bases and V by 4 bases; bases with no gene match: 0. CDR3 residues: CASSWDSYNEQFF. The CDR3 DNA is TGTGCCAGCAGTTGGGACAGCTACAATGAGCAGTTCTTC.

The genes are TRBV6-5 and TRBJ1-5, with no clear D. Germline lookup yields CDR1 MNHEY and CDR2 SVGAGI. The CDR3 is made up of 13 amino acids. The V and J ends lost 4 bases and 2 bases respectively, with 6 bases between them. The CDR3 nucleotides are TGTGCCAGCAGTTCCAAGCGCAATCAGCCCCAGCATTTT. This codes for CASSSKRNQPQHF.

In the case of this clone: It is unclear where the CDR3 begins or ends on the DNA, so no DNA is shown, and the CDR3 is as TCRdb lists it. The chain recombines TRBV12-3 or TRBV12-4 with TRBJ2-2; TRBD2 reflects the table's D call only, with no check against the DNA. Ends included, the CDR3 has 12 residues. The CDR3 spells CASSSPPGSCFF.

CDR3 bases: TGTGCCAGCAGCACTAAACCGGGACAGAAATCGTCGGGTGAAAAACTGTTTTTT. Its protein is CASSTKPGQKSSGEKLFF. The rearrangement links TRBV21-1 to TRBJ1-4; the D call TRBD1 from the table was never checked on the DNA. TRBV21-1 counts as a pseudogene. The CDR3 spans 18 residues.

The V gene is TRBV12-3 or TRBV12-4, the J gene TRBJ2-7; no firm D call. V shed 5 bases and J shed 0 bases, with 8 bases lying between them. The CDR3 loop spans 13 amino acids. CDR3 amino acids: CASSASISYEQYF. The CDR3 bases are TGTGCCAGCAGTGCTAGTATCTCCTACGAGCAGTACTTC.